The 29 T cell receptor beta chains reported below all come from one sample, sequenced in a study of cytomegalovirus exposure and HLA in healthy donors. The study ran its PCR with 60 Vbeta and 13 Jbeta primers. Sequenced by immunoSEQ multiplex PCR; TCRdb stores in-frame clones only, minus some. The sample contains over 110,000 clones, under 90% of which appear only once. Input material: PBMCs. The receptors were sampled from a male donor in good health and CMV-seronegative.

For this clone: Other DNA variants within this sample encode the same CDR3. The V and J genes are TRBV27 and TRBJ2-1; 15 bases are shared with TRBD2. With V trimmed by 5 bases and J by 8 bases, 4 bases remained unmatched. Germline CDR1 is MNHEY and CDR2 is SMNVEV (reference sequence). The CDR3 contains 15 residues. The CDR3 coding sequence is TGTGCCAGCAGTCTGGGACTAGCGGGAGGTTATGAGCAGTTCTTC. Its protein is CASSLGLAGGYEQFF.

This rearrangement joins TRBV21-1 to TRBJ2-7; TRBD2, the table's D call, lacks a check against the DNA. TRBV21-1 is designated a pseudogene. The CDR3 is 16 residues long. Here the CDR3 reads CASSPQGLADLYEQYF. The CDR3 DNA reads TGTGCCAGCAGCCCCCAGGGACTAGCGGATCTCTACGAGCAGTACTTC.

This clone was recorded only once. CDR3 nucleotides: TGCGCCAGCAGCCCATATTCACCAAGCGGGAGTAGGACCGGGGAGCTGTTTTTT. Residues: CASSPYSPSGSRTGELFF. The chain joins TRBV4-3 to TRBJ2-2; 8 bases are shared with TRBD2. From germline, CDR1 is LGHNA and CDR2 YSLEER. The length of the CDR3 is 18 residues. V lost 4 bases and J lost 5; bases outside the gene matches: 15.

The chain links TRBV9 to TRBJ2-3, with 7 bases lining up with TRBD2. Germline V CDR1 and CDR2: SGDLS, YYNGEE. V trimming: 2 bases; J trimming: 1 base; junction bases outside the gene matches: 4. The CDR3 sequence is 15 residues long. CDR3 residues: CASSVMLAGTDTQYF. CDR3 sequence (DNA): TGTGCCAGCAGCGTCATGCTAGCGGGCACAGATACGCAGTATTTT.

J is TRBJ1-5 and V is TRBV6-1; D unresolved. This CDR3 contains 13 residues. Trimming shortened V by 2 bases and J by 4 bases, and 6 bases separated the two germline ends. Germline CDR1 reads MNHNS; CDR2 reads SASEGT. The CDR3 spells CASSERGNQPQHF. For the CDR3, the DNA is TGTGCCAGCAGTGAAAGAGGGAATCAGCCCCAGCATTTT.

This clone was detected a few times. The chain's CDR3 is CAWSAPHPSGRALFVYEQYF. The CDR3, as DNA: TGTGCCTGGAGTGCCCCCCACCCCAGCGGGAGGGCCCTCTTTGTATACGAGCAGTACTTC. This chain joins TRBV30 and TRBJ2-7; 10 bases fit TRBD2. Germline V CDR1 and CDR2: GTSNPN, SVGIG (reference sequence). The CDR3 sequence is 20 residues long. With V trimmed by 1 base and J by 4 bases, 22 bases remained unmatched.

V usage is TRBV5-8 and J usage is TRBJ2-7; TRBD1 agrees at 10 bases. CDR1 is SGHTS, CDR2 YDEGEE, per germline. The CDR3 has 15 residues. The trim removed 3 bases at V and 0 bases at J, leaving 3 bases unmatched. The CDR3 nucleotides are TGTGCCAGCAGCTACCGGGACAGGGGCTCCTACGAGCAGTACTTC. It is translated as CASSYRDRGSYEQYF.

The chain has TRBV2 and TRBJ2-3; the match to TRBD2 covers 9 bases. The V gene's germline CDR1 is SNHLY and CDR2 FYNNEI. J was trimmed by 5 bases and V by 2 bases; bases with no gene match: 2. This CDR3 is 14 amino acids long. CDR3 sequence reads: CASSEILAGDTQYF. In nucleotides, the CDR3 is TGTGCCAGCAGTGAAATACTAGCGGGAGATACGCAGTATTTT.

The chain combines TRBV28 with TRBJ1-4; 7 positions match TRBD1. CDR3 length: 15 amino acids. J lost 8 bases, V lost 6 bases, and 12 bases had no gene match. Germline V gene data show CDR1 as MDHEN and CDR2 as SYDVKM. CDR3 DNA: TGTGCCAGCAGCCTCACCGGACAGGTCGGAGAAAAACTGTTTTTT. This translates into CASSLTGQVGEKLFF.

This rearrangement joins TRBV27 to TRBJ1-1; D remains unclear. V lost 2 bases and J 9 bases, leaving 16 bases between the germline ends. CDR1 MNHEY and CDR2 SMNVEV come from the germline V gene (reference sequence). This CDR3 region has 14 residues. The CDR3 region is CASSLRLYTTKAFF. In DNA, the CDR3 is TGTGCCAGCAGTTTACGACTGTATACGACCAAAGCTTTCTTT.

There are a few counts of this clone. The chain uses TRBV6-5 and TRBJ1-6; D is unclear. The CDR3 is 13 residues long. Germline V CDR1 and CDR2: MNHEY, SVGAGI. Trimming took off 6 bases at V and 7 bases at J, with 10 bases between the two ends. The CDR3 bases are TGTGCCAGCAGCTCACATGAAAATTCACCCCTCCACTTT. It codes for CASSSHENSPLHF.

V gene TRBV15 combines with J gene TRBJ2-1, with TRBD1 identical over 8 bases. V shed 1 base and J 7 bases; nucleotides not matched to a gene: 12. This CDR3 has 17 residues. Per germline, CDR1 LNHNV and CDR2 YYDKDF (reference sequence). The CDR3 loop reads CATSRGRQGSFVNEQFF. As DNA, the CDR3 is TGTGCCACCAGCAGAGGGAGACAGGGGTCATTCGTGAATGAGCAGTTCTTC.

The CDR3 DNA follows: TGCAGCGCAGCAGGGTCCCCTCCCTCCTACGAGCAGTACTTC. Translated, it gives CSAAGSPPSYEQYF. This chain connects TRBV29-1 to TRBJ2-5, with D perhaps TRBD1 (5 bases). The J call is doubtful: the DNA matches TRBJ2-7 better. The germline V gene encodes CDR1 SQVTM and CDR2 ANQGSEA. The CDR3 loop spans 14 amino acids.

In nucleotides, the CDR3 is TGCAGCGCAAAGGGGGAAGAGACCCAGTACTTC. It specifies CSAKGEETQYF. J is TRBJ2-5 and V is TRBV29-1, with D possibly matching TRBD1 (6 bases). Trimming took 7 bases from V and 3 from J, leaving 9 bases between them. Germline CDR1 and CDR2: SQVTM and ANQGSEA. The CDR3 has 11 amino acids.

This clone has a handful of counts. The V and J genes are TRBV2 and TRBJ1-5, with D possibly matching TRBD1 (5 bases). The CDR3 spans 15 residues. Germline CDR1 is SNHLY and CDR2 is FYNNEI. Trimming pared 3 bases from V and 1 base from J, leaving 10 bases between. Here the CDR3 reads CASSDSGQSNQPQHF. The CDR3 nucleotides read TGTGCCAGCAGTGATAGTGGACAAAGCAATCAGCCCCAGCATTTT.

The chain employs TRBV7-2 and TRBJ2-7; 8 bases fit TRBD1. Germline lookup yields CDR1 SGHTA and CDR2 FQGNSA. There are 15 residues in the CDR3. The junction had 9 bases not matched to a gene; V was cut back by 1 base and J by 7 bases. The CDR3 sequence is CASSLVQGAPWEQYF. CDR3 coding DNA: TGTGCCAGCAGCTTAGTTCAGGGGGCGCCCTGGGAGCAGTACTTC.

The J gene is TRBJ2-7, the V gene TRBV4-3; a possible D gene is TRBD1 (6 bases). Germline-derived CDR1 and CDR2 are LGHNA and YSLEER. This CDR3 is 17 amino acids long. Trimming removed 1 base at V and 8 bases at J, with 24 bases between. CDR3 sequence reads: CASSQVLGGSRSVKQYF. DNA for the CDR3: TGCGCCAGCAGCCAAGTTCTTGGGGGCAGCCGCTCTGTAAAGCAGTACTTC.

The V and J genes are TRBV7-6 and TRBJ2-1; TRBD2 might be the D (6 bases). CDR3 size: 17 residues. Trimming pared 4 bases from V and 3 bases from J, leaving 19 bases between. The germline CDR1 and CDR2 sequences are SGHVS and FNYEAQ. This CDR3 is CASSWERGGGDYNEQFF. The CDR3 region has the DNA TGTGCCAGCAGCTGGGAAAGGGGAGGCGGGGACTACAATGAGCAGTTCTTC.

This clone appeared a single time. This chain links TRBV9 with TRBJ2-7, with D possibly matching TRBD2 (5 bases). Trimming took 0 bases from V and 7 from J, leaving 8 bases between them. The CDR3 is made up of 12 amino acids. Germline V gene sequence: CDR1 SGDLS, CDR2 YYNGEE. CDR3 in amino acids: CASSVVGGEQYF. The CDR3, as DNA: TGTGCCAGCAGCGTAGTCGGAGGAGAGCAGTACTTC. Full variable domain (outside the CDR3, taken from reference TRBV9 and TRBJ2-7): DSGVTQTPKHLITATGQRVTLRCSPRSGDLSVYWYQQSLDQGLQFLIQYYNGEERAKGNILERFSAQQFPDLHSELNLSSLELGDSALYFCASSVVGGEQYFGPGTRLTVT.

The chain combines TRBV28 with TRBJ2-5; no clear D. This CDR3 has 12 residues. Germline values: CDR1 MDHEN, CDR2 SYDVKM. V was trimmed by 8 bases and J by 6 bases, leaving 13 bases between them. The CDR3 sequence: CASSILFQTQYF. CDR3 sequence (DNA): TGTGCCAGCTCAATTTTGTTTCAGACCCAGTACTTC.

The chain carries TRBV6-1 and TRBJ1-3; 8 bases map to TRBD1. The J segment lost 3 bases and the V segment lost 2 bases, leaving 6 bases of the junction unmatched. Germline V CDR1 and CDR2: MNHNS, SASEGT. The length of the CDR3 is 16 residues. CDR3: CASSEQGARRGNTIYF. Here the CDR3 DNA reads TGTGCCAGCAGTGAACAGGGGGCGAGACGTGGAAACACCATATATTTT.

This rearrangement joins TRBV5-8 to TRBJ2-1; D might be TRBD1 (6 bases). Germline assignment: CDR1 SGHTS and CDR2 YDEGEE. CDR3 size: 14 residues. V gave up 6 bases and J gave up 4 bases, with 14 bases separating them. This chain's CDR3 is CASTRGFTYNEQFF. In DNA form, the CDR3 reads TGTGCCAGCACCAGGGGATTTACGTACAATGAGCAGTTCTTC.

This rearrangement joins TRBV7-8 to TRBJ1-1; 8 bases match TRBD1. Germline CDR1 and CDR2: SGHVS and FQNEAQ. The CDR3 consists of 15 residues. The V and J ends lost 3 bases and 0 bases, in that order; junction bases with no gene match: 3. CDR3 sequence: CASSFGTGMNTEAFF. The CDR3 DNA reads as TGTGCCAGCAGCTTCGGGACAGGCATGAACACTGAAGCTTTCTTT.

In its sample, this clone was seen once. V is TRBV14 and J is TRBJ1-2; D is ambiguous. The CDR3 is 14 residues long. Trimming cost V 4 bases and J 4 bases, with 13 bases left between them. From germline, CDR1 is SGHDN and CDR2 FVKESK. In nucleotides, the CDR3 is TGTGCCAGCAGCCCCGTACGAGGGAGCTATGGCTACACCTTC. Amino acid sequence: CASSPVRGSYGYTF.

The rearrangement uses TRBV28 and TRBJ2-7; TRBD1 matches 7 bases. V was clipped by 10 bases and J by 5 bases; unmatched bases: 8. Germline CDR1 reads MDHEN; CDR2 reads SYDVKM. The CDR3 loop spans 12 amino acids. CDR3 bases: TGTGCCACTGAGAGGGGGCGCGACGAGCAGTACTTC. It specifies CATERGRDEQYF. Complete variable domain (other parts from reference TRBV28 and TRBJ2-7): DVKVTQSSRYLVKRTGEKVFLECVQDMDHENMFWYRQDPGLGLRLIYFSYDVKMKEKGDIPEGYSVSREKKERFSLILESASTNQTSMYLCATERGRDEQYFGPGTRLTVT.

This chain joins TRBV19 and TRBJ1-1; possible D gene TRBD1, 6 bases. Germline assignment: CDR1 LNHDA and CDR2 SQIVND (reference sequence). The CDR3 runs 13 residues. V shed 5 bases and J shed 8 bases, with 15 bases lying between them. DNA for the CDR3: TGTGCCAGTAGTCCGGGGGGGGCAGAGGAAGCTTTCTTT. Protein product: CASSPGGAEEAFF.

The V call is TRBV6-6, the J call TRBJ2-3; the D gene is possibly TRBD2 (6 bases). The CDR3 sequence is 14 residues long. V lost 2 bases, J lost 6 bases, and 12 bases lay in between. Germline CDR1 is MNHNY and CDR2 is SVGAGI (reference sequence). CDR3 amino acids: CASSYLGTADTQYF. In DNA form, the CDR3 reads TGTGCCAGCAGTTACCTCGGGACTGCTGATACGCAGTATTTT.

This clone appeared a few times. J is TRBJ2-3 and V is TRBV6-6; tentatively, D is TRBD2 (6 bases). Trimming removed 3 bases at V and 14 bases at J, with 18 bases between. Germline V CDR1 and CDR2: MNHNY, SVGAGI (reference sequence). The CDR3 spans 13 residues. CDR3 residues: CASSYRENRNPYF. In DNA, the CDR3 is TGTGCCAGCAGTTATCGGGAGAACCGAAACCCGTATTTT.

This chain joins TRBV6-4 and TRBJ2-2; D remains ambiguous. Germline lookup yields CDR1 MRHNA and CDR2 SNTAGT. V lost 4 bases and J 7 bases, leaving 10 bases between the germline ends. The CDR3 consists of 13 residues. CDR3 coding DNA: TGTGCCAGCAGTGTTTCCACTAACGGGGAGCTGTTTTTT. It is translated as CASSVSTNGELFF.